This record covers a single T cell receptor (beta chain). The antigen remains unidentified. The data originate from a study of vaccination effects on CD4 cells after COVID-19. Some clones are missing from TCRdb's copy, which holds only in-frame ones; the method was immunoSEQ multiplex PCR. The sample includes about 27,000 clones, around three quarters seen only once; the top ten take over 9.5%. The ViraFEST assay expanded antigen-specific CD4+ T cells with viral peptide pools before sequencing. Subsequent to a culture period of approximately 11 days, CD4+ T cells were isolated. Vaccine recipients, nucleocapsid antibody negative, had no prior SARS-CoV-2 infection. Germline CDR1 SGHAT, CDR2 FQNNGV. V was trimmed by 5 bases and J by 0 bases, leaving 8 bases between them. This CDR3 has 14 residues.

The starting material was CD4+ T cells from PBMCs cultured with SARS-CoV-2 spike peptides, obtained before COVID-19 vaccination. The chain combines TRBV11-2 with TRBJ1-3; tentative D call: TRBD1 (5 bases). This receptor was identified in a human donor who received a COVID-19 vaccine. CDR3 region: CASSQGTSGNTIYF. In DNA, the CDR3 is TGTGCCAGCAGCCAAGGGACCTCTGGAAACACCATATATTTT.